The 17 T cell receptor beta chains given below trace back to one sample, sequenced in a study of T cell repertoires in aging, cancer and after chemotherapy (dated 2019 in TCRdb). TCR beta rearrangements were amplified from genomic DNA extracted from peripheral blood rather than from sorted cells or RNA. Sequenced using an Illumina MiSeq. Rearranged TRB sequences spanning V, D and J segments were amplified in a multiplex touch-down PCR with a mixed TRB-A/B primer pool. The public reads were reprocessed in TCRdb via fastp at Q25 and MiXCR, keeping in-frame beta chains. Identical CDR3 protein sequences are pooled into one entry, listed with their most common genes and DNA. The sample records about 2,000 distinct CDR3 sequences, 25% to 40% of which are singletons. Of the sample, around a tenth falls within the top ten clones. Sequencing was done on a sample of blood. The receptors derive from a human donor with a solid tumor.

This clonotype was counted a few times. V usage is TRBV12-3 or TRBV12-4 and J usage is TRBJ2-7; 9 bases are a match to TRBD1. The CDR3 is 13 amino acids. V dropped 6 bases and J dropped 6; count of bases not matched to a gene: 6. The DNA for the CDR3 is TGTGCCAGCAGGCGGGGACAGGGTGGCGAGCAGTACTTC. It translates to CASRRGQGGEQYF.

This clonotype is termed large. This chain connects TRBV7-2 to TRBJ2-1, with D uncertain. This CDR3 is built from 16 residues. The germline gives CDR1 SGHTA, CDR2 FQGNSA. The V and J ends lost 3 bases and 5 bases respectively, with 17 bases between them. The CDR3 is CASSFQAVSLNNEQFF. CDR3 nucleotide sequence: TGTGCCAGCAGCTTCCAGGCAGTATCCCTGAACAATGAGCAGTTCTTC.

This rearrangement joins TRBV6-1 to TRBJ2-4; 7 bases agree with TRBD2. Germline CDR1 MNHNS, CDR2 SASEGT. The CDR3 covers 17 residues. The junction had 11 bases not matched to a gene; V was cut back by 3 bases and J by 3 bases. CDR3 residues: CASSDPWGGQGKNIQYF. CDR3 coding DNA: TGTGCCAGCAGTGACCCCTGGGGGGGTCAAGGCAAAAACATTCAGTACTTC.

This clonotype has only a few counts. The genes are TRBV20-1 and TRBJ1-5, with D perhaps matching TRBD1 (6 bases). Trimming cost V 3 bases and J 5 bases, with 14 bases left between them. This CDR3 is built from 14 residues. Per the germline V gene, CDR1 is DFQATT and CDR2 is SNEGSKA (reference sequence). The CDR3 protein is CSARGGGKDQPQHF. Here the CDR3 DNA reads TGCAGTGCTAGGGGAGGGGGGAAGGATCAGCCCCAGCATTTT.

This clonotype is large. The chain joins TRBV27 to TRBJ2-1; 7 bases match TRBD1. CDR1 and CDR2 from the germline V gene are MNHEY and SMNVEV (reference sequence). The V and J ends lost 5 bases and 4 bases, in that order; junction bases with no gene match: 5. This CDR3 region has 14 residues. Here the CDR3 reads CASSPRQGYNEQFF. In DNA form, the CDR3 reads TGTGCCAGCAGTCCTCGACAGGGTTACAATGAGCAGTTCTTC.

Points on this clonotype: At one boundary the junction diverges from the germline segment, which might be a read error. The chain uses TRBV6-1 and TRBJ1-1; 8 bases match TRBD1. The CDR3 totals 14 residues. Germline CDR1 is MNHNS and CDR2 is SASEGT. The CDR3 DNA is TGTGCCAGCAGTGAGTTACAGGGGGGCACTAAAGCTTTCTTT. Its protein is CASSELQGGTKAFF.

The chain combines TRBV29-1 with TRBJ2-3; 7 positions agree with TRBD2. The V and J ends lost 8 bases and 4 bases, in that order; junction bases with no gene match: 9. The CDR3 is 13 residues long. CDR1 and CDR2 from the germline V gene are SQVTM and ANQGSEA. The CDR3: CSSRWEGADTQYF. The CDR3 DNA reads TGCAGCTCCCGGTGGGAGGGAGCAGATACGCAGTATTTT.

This clonotype has a single count. The rearrangement links TRBV9 to TRBJ2-7; the D is unclear. V lost 0 bases and J 5 bases, leaving 9 bases between the germline ends. There are 13 residues in the CDR3. Germline-derived CDR1 and CDR2 are SGDLS and YYNGEE. Here the CDR3 DNA reads TGTGCCAGCAGCGTAGGTGTCCGGGACGAGCAGTACTTC. This gives the protein CASSVGVRDEQYF. Combining the CDR3 with reference TRBV9 and TRBJ2-7 gives the whole variable domain DSGVTQTPKHLITATGQRVTLRCSPRSGDLSVYWYQQSLDQGLQFLIQYYNGEERAKGNILERFSAQQFPDLHSELNLSSLELGDSALYFCASSVGVRDEQYFGPGTRLTVT.

This clonotype was detected only a few times. V is TRBV6-6 and J is TRBJ2-7, with D perhaps matching TRBD1 or TRBD2 (5 bases each). Germline V CDR1 and CDR2: MNHNY, SVGAGI (reference sequence). The V end lost 5 bases, the J end lost 3 bases, and 14 bases lay between the germline ends. This CDR3 is built from 14 residues. CDR3 DNA sequence: TGTGCCAGCAGTCCCCGGGACGCCGACTACGAGCAGTACTTC. This translates into CASSPRDADYEQYF.

V and J are TRBV19 and TRBJ1-5; D is ambiguous. Trimming removed 2 bases from V and 10 bases from J, with 15 bases in between. Germline lookup yields CDR1 LNHDA and CDR2 SQIVND (reference sequence). The CDR3 length is 14 residues. The CDR3 DNA follows: TGTGCCAGTAGTATAAGGGCCAGTTTATATCCCCAGCATTTT. Protein product: CASSIRASLYPQHF.

Only a few counts were recorded for this clonotype. The chain combines TRBV6-2 or TRBV6-3 with TRBJ2-7; D unclear. V was cut by 5 bases and J by 0 bases, with 8 bases left in between. The CDR3 length is 13 residues. The germline V gene encodes CDR1 MNHEY and CDR2 SVGEGT. The CDR3 nucleotides are TGTGCCAGCAGTAACGGTTACTCCTACGAGCAGTACTTC. As protein: CASSNGYSYEQYF.

This clonotype is labeled large. The V and J genes are TRBV29-1 and TRBJ1-2; D not certain. The CDR3 runs to 12 residues. CDR1 and CDR2 (germline): SQVTM, ANQGSEA. V was trimmed by 1 base and J by 7 bases, leaving 10 bases between them. As DNA, the CDR3 is TGCAGCGTTGAAGTCGCCAGCGCTGGCTACACCTTC. Residues: CSVEVASAGYTF.

This clonotype is large (0.1 to 1%). The chain combines TRBV19 with TRBJ2-7; weak D call: TRBD1 (5 bases). V was trimmed by 5 bases and J by 10 bases, leaving 15 bases between them. CDR1 and CDR2 (germline): LNHDA, SQIVND (reference sequence). The CDR3 runs to 12 residues. The CDR3 region has the DNA TGTGCCAGTAGTGGGGCCGGCGCCTACCAGTACTTC. This sequence encodes CASSGAGAYQYF.

This clonotype was seen only a few times. The rearrangement links TRBV13 to TRBJ2-7; D possibly corresponds to TRBD1 (6 bases). The CDR3 totals 15 residues. The V end lost 3 bases, the J end lost 4 bases, and 16 bases lay between the germline ends. Germline assignment: CDR1 PRHDT and CDR2 FYEKMQ (reference sequence). The CDR3 loop is CASSFQSSRGYEQYF. Here the CDR3 DNA reads TGTGCCAGCAGCTTTCAGTCCTCCAGGGGATACGAGCAGTACTTC.

This clonotype was seen a handful of times. V and J are TRBV7-3 and TRBJ2-1, with D perhaps being TRBD1 or TRBD2 (5 bases each). The length of the CDR3 is 14 residues. Trimming shortened V by 3 bases and J by 4 bases, and 10 bases separated the two germline ends. CDR1 and CDR2 from the germline V gene are SGHTA and FQGTGA. The CDR3 nucleotides read TGTGCCAGCAGCTTCCCGGGACGGTACAATGAGCAGTTCTTC. Translated, it gives CASSFPGRYNEQFF. The entire variable domain, with the rest obtained from reference TRBV7-3 and TRBJ2-1, is as follows: GAGVSQTPSNKVTEKGKYVELRCDPISGHTALYWYRQSLGQGPEFLIYFQGTGAADDSGLPNDRFFAVRPEGSVSTLKIQRTERGDSAVYLCASSFPGRYNEQFFGPGTRLTVL.

This clonotype was detected a few times. The chain recombines TRBV6-1 with TRBJ1-6; a possible D gene is TRBD1 (6 bases). Germline values: CDR1 MNHNS, CDR2 SASEGT. With 2 bases removed from V and 1 base from J, the gap between germline ends came to 15 bases. The CDR3 extends over 18 amino acids. CDR3 bases: TGTGCCAGCAGTGAACAAGCACGGGGGCCTTCCTATAATTCACCCCTCCACTTT. Translation: CASSEQARGPSYNSPLHF.

This clonotype showed up just a few times. The V call is TRBV20-1, the J call TRBJ1-2; 9 nucleotides align to TRBD1. Trimming took 3 bases from V and 8 from J; bases not matched to a gene: 10. The V gene's germline CDR1 is DFQATT and CDR2 SNEGSKA (reference sequence). The CDR3 totals 14 residues. The CDR3 here is CSASWGGQGIGYTF. The CDR3 DNA reads as TGCAGTGCTAGTTGGGGGGGACAGGGTATAGGCTACACCTTC.